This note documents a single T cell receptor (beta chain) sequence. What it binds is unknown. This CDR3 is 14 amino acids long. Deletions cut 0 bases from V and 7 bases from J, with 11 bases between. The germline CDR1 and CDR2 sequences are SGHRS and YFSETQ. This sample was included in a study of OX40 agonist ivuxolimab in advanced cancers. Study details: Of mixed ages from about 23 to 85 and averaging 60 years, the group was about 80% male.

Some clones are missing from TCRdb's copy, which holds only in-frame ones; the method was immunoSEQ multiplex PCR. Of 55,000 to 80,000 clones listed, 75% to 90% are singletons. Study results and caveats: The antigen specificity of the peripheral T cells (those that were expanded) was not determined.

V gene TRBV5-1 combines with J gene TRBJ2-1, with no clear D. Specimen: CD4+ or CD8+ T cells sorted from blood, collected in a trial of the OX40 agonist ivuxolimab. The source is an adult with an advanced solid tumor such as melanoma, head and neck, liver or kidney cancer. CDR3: CASSLGQEWNEQFF. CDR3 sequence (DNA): TGCGCCAGCAGCTTGGGGCAGGAGTGGAATGAGCAGTTCTTC.